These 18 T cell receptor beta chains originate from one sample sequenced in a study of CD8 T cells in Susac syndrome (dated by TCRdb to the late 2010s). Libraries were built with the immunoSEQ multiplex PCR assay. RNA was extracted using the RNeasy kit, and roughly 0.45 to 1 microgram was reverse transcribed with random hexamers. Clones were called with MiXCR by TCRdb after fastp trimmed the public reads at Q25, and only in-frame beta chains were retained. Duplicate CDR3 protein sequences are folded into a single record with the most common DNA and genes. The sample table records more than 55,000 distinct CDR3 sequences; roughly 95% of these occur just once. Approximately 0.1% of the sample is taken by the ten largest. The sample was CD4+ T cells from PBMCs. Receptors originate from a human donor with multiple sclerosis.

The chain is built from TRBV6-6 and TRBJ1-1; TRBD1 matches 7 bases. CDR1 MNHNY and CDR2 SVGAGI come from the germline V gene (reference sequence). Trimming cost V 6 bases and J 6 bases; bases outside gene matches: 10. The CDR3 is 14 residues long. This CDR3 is CASRHRDSGPEAFF. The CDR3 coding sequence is TGTGCCAGCAGACACCGGGACAGCGGGCCTGAAGCTTTCTTT.

Here the CDR3 DNA reads TGTGCCAGCAGCTTGTGGGGGACAGGGAACACTGAAGCTTTCTTT. Its protein product is CASSLWGTGNTEAFF. The V call is TRBV5-4, the J call TRBJ1-1, with 8 bases fitting TRBD1. Germline V gene lookup returns CDR1 SGHNT and CDR2 YYREEE (reference sequence). There are 15 residues in the CDR3. V was pared by 1 base and J by 1 base, with 3 bases of the junction left unmatched.

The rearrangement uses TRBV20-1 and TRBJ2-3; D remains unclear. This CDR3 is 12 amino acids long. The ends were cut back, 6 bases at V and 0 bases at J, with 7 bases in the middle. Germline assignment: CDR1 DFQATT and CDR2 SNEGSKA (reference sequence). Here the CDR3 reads CSAPDSTDTQYF. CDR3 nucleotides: TGCAGTGCGCCGGACAGCACAGATACGCAGTATTTT.

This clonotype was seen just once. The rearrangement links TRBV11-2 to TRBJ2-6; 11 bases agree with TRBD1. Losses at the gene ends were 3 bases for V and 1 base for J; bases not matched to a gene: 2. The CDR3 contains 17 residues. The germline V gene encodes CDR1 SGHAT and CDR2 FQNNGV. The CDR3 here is CASSLDRGRSGANVLTF. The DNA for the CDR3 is TGTGCCAGCAGCTTGGACAGGGGGCGGTCTGGGGCCAACGTCCTGACTTTC.

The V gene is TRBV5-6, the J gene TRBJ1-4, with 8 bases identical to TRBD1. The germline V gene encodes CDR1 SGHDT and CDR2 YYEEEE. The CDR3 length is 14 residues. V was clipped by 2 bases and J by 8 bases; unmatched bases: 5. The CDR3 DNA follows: TGTGCCAGCAGCTTCAGGACAGGGAACGAAAAACTGTTTTTT. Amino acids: CASSFRTGNEKLFF.

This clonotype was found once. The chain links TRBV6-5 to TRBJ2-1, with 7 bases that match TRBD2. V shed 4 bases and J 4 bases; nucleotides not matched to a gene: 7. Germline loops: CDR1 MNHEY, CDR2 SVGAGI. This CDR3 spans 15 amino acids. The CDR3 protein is CASSFKGRGYNEQFF. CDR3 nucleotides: TGTGCCAGCAGTTTTAAGGGGAGGGGATACAATGAGCAGTTCTTC.

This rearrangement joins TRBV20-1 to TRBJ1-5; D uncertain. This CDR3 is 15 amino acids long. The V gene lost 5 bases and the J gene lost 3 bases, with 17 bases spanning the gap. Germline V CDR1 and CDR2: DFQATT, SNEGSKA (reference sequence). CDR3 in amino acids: CSARKTGSLNQPQHF. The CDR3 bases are TGCAGTGCTCGCAAAACCGGGAGTCTCAATCAGCCCCAGCATTTT.

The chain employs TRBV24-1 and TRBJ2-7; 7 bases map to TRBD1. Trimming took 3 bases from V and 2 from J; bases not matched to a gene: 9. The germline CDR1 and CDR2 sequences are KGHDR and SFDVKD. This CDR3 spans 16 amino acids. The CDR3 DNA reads TGTGCCACCAGTGATAACCGGGACAGATCTCCCTACGAGCAGTACTTC. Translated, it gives CATSDNRDRSPYEQYF.

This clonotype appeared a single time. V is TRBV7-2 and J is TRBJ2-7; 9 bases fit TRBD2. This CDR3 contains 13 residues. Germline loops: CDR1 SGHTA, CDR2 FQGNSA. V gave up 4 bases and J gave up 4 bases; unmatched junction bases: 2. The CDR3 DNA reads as TGTGCCAGCAGCTGGGGACTAGCTTACGAGCAGTACTTC. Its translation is CASSWGLAYEQYF.

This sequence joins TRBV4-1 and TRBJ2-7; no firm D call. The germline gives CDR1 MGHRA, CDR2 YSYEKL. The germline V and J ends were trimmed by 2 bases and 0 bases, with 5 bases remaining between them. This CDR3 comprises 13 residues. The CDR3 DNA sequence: TGCGCCAGCAGCCAATGGTACTCCTACGAGCAGTACTTC. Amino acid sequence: CASSQWYSYEQYF.

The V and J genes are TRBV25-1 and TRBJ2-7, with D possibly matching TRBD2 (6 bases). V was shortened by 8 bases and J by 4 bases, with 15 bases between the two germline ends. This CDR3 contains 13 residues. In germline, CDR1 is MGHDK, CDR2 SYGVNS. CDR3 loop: CASAGRPPYEQYF. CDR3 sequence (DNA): TGTGCCAGCGCGGGGCGACCCCCTTACGAGCAGTACTTC.

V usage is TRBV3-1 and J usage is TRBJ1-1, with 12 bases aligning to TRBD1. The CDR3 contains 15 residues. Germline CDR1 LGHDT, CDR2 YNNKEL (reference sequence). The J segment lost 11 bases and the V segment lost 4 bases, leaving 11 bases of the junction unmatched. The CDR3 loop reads CASSPSGTGGRGAFF. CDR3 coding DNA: TGTGCCAGCAGCCCTTCCGGGACAGGGGGCCGAGGGGCTTTCTTT.

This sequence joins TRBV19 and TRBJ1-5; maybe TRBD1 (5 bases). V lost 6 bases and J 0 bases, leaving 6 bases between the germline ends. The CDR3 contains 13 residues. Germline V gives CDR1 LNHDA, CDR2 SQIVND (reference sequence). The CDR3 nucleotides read TGTGCCAGTAGACAGGATAGCAATCAGCCCCAGCATTTT. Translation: CASRQDSNQPQHF.

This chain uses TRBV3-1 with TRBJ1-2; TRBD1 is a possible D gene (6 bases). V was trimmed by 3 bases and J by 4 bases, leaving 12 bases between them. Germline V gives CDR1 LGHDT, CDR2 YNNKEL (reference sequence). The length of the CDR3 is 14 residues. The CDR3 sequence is CASSQWTVSYGYTF. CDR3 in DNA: TGTGCCAGCAGCCAGTGGACAGTAAGCTATGGCTACACCTTC.

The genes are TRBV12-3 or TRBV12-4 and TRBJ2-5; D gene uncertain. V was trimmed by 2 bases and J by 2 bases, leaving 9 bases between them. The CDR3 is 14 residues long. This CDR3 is CASSLTNLQETQYF. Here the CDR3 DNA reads TGTGCCAGCAGTTTAACGAACTTACAAGAGACCCAGTACTTC.

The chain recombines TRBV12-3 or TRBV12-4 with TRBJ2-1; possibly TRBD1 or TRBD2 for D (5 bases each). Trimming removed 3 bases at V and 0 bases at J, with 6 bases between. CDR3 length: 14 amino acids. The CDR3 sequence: CASSFGGSYNEQFF. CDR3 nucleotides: TGTGCCAGCAGTTTTGGGGGCTCCTACAATGAGCAGTTCTTC.

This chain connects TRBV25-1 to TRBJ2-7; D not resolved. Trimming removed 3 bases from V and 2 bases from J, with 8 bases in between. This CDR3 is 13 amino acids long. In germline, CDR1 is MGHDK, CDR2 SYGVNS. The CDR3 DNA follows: TGTGCCAGCAGTGACCCGGGTCCCTACGAGCAGTACTTC. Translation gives CASSDPGPYEQYF.

For the CDR3, the DNA is TGTGCCAGCTCTGACAGGAATAGCAATCAGCCCCAGCATTTT. It translates to CASSDRNSNQPQHF. The chain is built from TRBV5-4 and TRBJ1-5; a weak D match, TRBD1 (6 bases). Trimming removed 7 bases from V and 0 bases from J, with 11 bases in between. The CDR3 runs to 14 residues. Germline V gene lookup returns CDR1 SGHNT and CDR2 YYREEE (reference sequence).